This T cell receptor (beta chain) is drawn from a study of PD-1 blockade in classical Hodgkin lymphoma. Stated time point: cycle 4 day 1 (C4D1), after 5 to 7 weeks of nivolumab. The patients all showed relapse after autologous stem cell transplantation, while their brentuximab vedotin exposure varied. The assay was immunoSEQ multiplex PCR, and TCRdb's table has in-frame clones only and misses some. The data hold roughly 100,000 clones, with about 92% observed a single time. This sample comprised peripheral blood mononuclear cells (PBMCs), obtained before the fourth cycle of nivolumab. This TCR was sampled from a human donor with classical Hodgkin lymphoma.

CDR3 amino acids: CASSQLQGDTEAFF. The CDR3, as DNA: TGTGCCAGCAGCCAATTACAGGGGGACACTGAAGCTTTCTTT. This rearrangement joins TRBV4-2 to TRBJ1-1, with TRBD1 matching over 8 bases. Germline V gene sequence: CDR1 LGHNA, CDR2 YNFKEQ. Trimming took 2 bases from V and 3 from J; bases not matched to a gene: 2. The CDR3 is 14 amino acids.